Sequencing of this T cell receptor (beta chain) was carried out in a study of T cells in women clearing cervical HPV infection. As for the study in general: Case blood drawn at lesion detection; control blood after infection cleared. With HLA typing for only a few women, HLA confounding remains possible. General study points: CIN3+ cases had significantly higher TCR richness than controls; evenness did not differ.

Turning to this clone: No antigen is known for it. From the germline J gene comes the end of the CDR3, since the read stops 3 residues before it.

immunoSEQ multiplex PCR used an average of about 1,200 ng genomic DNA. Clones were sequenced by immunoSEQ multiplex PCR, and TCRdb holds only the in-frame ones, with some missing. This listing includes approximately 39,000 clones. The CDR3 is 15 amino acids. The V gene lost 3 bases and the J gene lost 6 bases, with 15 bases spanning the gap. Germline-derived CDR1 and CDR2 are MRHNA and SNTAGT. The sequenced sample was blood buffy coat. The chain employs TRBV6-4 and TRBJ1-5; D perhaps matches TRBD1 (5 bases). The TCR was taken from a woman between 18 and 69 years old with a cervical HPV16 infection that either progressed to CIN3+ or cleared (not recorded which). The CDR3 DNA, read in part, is TGTGCCAGCAGTGAAACCCTTGACGGGGGTCAGCCC. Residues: CASSETLDGGQP. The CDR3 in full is CASSETLDGGQPQHF.